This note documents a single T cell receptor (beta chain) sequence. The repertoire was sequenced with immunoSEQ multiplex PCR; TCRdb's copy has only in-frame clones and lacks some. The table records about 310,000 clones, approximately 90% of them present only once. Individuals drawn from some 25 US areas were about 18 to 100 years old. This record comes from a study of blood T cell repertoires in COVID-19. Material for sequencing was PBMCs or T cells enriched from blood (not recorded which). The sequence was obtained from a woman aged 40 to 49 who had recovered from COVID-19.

CDR3 protein: CASSLSSGISYEQYF. CDR3 nucleotide sequence: TGCGCCAGCAGCCTTTCTAGCGGGATCTCCTACGAGCAGTACTTC. The rearrangement uses TRBV4-1 and TRBJ2-7, with 9 bases matching TRBD2. With 4 bases clipped from V and 0 bases from J, the junction kept 4 bases outside the gene matches. This CDR3 has 15 amino acids. Germline assignment: CDR1 MGHRA and CDR2 YSYEKL.